This entry concerns a single T cell receptor beta chain. This CDR3 contains 13 residues. Trimming stripped 3 bases from V and 7 bases from J, with 10 bases between. Per germline, CDR1 GTSNPN and CDR2 SVGIG (reference sequence). This sample was included in a study of blood T cell repertoires in COVID-19. The repertoire was sequenced with immunoSEQ multiplex PCR; TCRdb's copy has only in-frame clones and lacks some. The table lists 150,000 to 200,000 clones, roughly four fifths of them singletons. This TCR was recovered from a woman of 80 years or more with acute or convalescent COVID-19. What was sequenced was peripheral blood. The rearrangement links TRBV30 to TRBJ1-6, with D unclear. CDR3 protein: CAWSTDSNSPLHF. CDR3 bases: TGTGCCTGGAGCACGGACTCGAATTCACCCCTCCACTTT. The variable domain in full, completed from reference TRBV30 and TRBJ1-6, reads SQTIHQWPATLVQPVGSPLSLECTVEGTSNPNLYWYRQAAGRGLQLLFYSVGIGQISSEVPQNLSASRPQDRQFILSSKKLLLSDSGFYLCAWSTDSNSPLHFGNGTRLTVT.